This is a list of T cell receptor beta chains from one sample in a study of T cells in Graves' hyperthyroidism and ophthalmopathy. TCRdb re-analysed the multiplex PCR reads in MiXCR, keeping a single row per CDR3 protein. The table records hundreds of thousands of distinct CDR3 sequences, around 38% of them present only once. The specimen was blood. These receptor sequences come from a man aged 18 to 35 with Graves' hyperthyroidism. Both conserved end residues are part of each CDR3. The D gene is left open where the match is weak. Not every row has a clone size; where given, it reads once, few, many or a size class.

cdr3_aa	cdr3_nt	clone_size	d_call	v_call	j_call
CASSLASSSHEQYF	TGTGCCAGCAGTTTGGCCAGCAGCTCCCACGAGCAGTACTTC	.	.	TRBV25-1	TRBJ2-7
CSARVPGDSCEQYF	TGCAGTGCTAGGGTGCCGGGAGACTCGTGCGAGCAGTACTTC	.	.	TRBV20-1	TRBJ2-7
CASRSRLSYEQYF	TGTGCCAGCAGGTCAAGGTTGTCCTACGAGCAGTACTTC	few	.	TRBV12-3/TRBV12-4	TRBJ2-7
CASSLDRGNLSPLHF	TGTGCCAGCAGCTTAGATAGGGGGAACCTTTCACCCCTCCACTTT	many	.	TRBV7-2	TRBJ1-6
CASGLGLTYEQYF	TGTGCCAGCGGCCTAGGGTTAACCTACGAGCAGTACTTC	.	.	TRBV12-3/TRBV12-4	TRBJ2-7
CASSEGYTF	TGTGCCAGCAGTGAGGGCTACACCTTC	many	.	TRBV6-5	TRBJ1-2
CASSFLRFGETQYF	TGTGCCAGCAGCTTCCTCAGGTTTGGAGAGACCCAGTACTTC	.	.	TRBV7-2	TRBJ2-5
CASSFLGALFSGANVLTF	TGCGCCAGCAGCTTTTTGGGGGCCCTATTCTCTGGGGCCAACGTCCTGACTTTC	.	.	TRBV5-1	TRBJ2-6
CASAAGTGMETQYF	TGTGCCAGCGCAGCCGGGACAGGGATGGAGACCCAGTACTTC	.	TRBD1	TRBV19	TRBJ2-5
CASSAPQIIGDAFF	TGTGCCAGCAGTGCCCCGCAGATTATAGGGGATGCTTTCTTT	.	.	TRBV7-9	TRBJ1-1
CASSLGVLAEAFF	TGTGCCAGCAGCTTAGGAGTGTTAGCAGAAGCTTTCTTT	.	.	TRBV7-9	TRBJ1-1
CASGTGLDGELFF	TGTGCCAGTGGAACAGGTCTTGATGGGGAGCTGTTTTTT	.	.	TRBV19	TRBJ2-2
CSARDLRRGGRGELFF	TGCAGTGCTAGAGATCTCCGCCGAGGGGGACGCGGGGAGCTGTTTTTT	.	.	TRBV20-1	TRBJ2-2
CASSQLGQGNSPLHF	TGTGCCAGCAGCCAGCTAGGACAGGGGAATTCACCCCTCCACTTT	.	TRBD1	TRBV3-1	TRBJ1-6
CASDPTGAGTGEQYF	TGTGCCAGCGACCCCACGGGGGCGGGAACCGGGGAGCAGTACTTC	.	.	TRBV2	TRBJ2-7
CSAREGVHQPQHF	TGCAGTGCTAGAGAGGGAGTCCATCAGCCCCAGCATTTT	many	.	TRBV20-1	TRBJ1-5
CASTREGSTDTQYF	TGTGCCAGCACCCGAGAGGGGAGCACAGATACGCAGTATTTT	.	.	TRBV7-9	TRBJ2-3
CASSQAGSDEQYF	TGTGCCAGCAGCCAGGCCGGGAGCGACGAGCAGTACTTC	.	.	TRBV3-1	TRBJ2-7
CASSLVRGSGGYTF	TGTGCCAGCAGCTTAGTTCGAGGGAGTGGCGGCTACACCTTC	many	.	TRBV11-2	TRBJ1-2
CASRWGDQPHEQYF	TGTGCCAGCAGGTGGGGGGACCAACCCCACGAGCAGTACTTC	.	.	TRBV7-9	TRBJ2-7
CSARVLGPNGYTF	TGCAGTGCTAGAGTGCTGGGCCCCAATGGCTACACCTTC	many	.	TRBV20-1	TRBJ1-2
CASSDRGYSNQPQHF	TGTGCCAGTAGCGACAGGGGATATAGCAATCAGCCCCAGCATTTT	many	TRBD1	TRBV19	TRBJ1-5
CASNLQSVAFF	TGTGCCAGCAACCTCCAATCCGTAGCTTTCTTT	few	.	TRBV13	TRBJ1-1
CASSWTQEAFF	TGTGCCAGCAGCTGGACACAAGAAGCTTTCTTT	many	.	TRBV7-9	TRBJ1-1
CSAIMATNTGELFF	TGCAGTGCTATTATGGCTACCAACACCGGGGAGCTGTTTTTT	few	.	TRBV20-1	TRBJ2-2
CASSLEITDTQYF	TGTGCCAGCAGCCTAGAAATCACAGATACGCAGTATTTT	once	.	TRBV7-2	TRBJ2-3